The clone carrying this TCR beta chain was counted ten times or more. What it binds is unknown. The sample originates from a study of blood T cells in healthy people across ages. Study-wide results and limits: Estimates of diversity drawn from one million T cells were considered underestimates.

V was shortened by 0 bases and J by 2 bases, with 8 bases between the two germline ends. Germline loops: CDR1 SQVTM, CDR2 ANQGSEA. The CDR3 length is 13 residues. The authors ran a second PCR of roughly 6 to 12 cycles using a sample-barcoded 5' primer and a J-beta primer mix. TCRdb used MiXCR to reprocess the 5' RACE reads, holding one entry per CDR3 protein. The data show more than 700,000 distinct CDR3 sequences, about 45% seen once. This TCR was sampled from an elderly man in good health. The chain carries TRBV29-1 and TRBJ2-7, with a weak D call TRBD1 (5 bases). Sample: blood. CDR3 protein: CSVEDPDTYEQYF. The CDR3 bases are TGCAGCGTTGAAGATCCGGACACCTACGAGCAGTACTTC.